This entry concerns a single T cell receptor beta chain. Its cognate antigen is unknown. The sample is drawn from a study of cytomegalovirus exposure and HLA in healthy donors. Study outcomes and limitations: Cytomegalovirus status was reportedly diagnosed by the classifier with high sensitivity and specificity. The authors confirmed in vitro that three CMV-associated chains were specific for CMV antigens. Among TCR sequences, most were rare, though some public TCRs appeared in many donors.

Germline loops: CDR1 SGHTA, CDR2 FQGNSA. With 4 bases removed from V and 2 bases from J, the gap between germline ends came to 4 bases. The CDR3 is 12 amino acids. Repertoires were generated with immunoSEQ multiplex PCR, while TCRdb's copy carries only in-frame clones and drops some. The sample gives 120,000 or so clones, around nine tenths of which show up once; 1.4% is in the top ten. The receptor's source is a woman in her twenties or thirties in good health and CMV-seropositive. Sequenced sample: PBMCs. This rearrangement joins TRBV7-2 to TRBJ2-3, with D unclear. CDR3 nucleotide sequence: TGTGCCAGCAGCTCCTCCACAGATACGCAGTATTTT. This encodes CASSSSTDTQYF.